This TCR beta chain is from a study of T cells in Graves' hyperthyroidism and ophthalmopathy. This clonotype was found many times. The antigen remains unidentified. The TCR beta CDR3 regions underwent amplification using RNA transcripts as the source. HTBI primers were employed in a first-round RT-PCR of the TCR CDR3. Each CDR3 protein gets one entry after TCRdb re-called the multiplex PCR reads with MiXCR. Among 300,000 to 400,000 distinct CDR3 sequences listed, over 20% were seen once. General study points: Ophthalmopathy was separated from stable hyperthyroidism by a 13 V-J model.

Germline V lookup: CDR1 SGHRS, CDR2 YFSETQ. V lost 3 bases to trimming and J lost 2 bases; unmatched junction nucleotides: 2. The CDR3 covers 14 residues. Uncontrolled infection, other autoimmune disease, pregnancy and lactation each barred patients from inclusion. Using roughly 9.4 ml of fresh peripheral blood, PBMCs were prepared. Source material: blood. This clonotype was sampled from a woman aged 50 to 60 with Graves' hyperthyroidism. This chain connects TRBV5-1 to TRBJ1-2, with 9 bases lining up with TRBD1. The CDR3: CASSYGQGNYGYTF. In nucleotides, the CDR3 is TGCGCCAGCAGCTACGGACAGGGGAACTATGGCTACACCTTC.